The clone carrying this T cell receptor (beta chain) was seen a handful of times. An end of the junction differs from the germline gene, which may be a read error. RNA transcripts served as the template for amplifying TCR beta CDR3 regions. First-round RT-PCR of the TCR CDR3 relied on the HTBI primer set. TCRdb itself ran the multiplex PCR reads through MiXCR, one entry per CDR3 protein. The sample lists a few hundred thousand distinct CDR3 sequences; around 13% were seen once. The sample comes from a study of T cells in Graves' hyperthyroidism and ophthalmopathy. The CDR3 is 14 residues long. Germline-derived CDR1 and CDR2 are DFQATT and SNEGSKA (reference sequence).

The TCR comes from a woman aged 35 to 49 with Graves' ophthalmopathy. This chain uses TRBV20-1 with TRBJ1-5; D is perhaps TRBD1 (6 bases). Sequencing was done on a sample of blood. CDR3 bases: TGCAGTGCGAGAGGACAGCCCAGCAATCAGCCCCAGCATTTT. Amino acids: CSARGQPSNQPQHF.